This entry concerns a single T cell receptor beta chain. The sample originates from a study of blood T cell repertoires in COVID-19. For the study at large: Some COVID-19 samples were acute and others convalescent; all came from the United States, Italy and Spain. T cells, B-cell-depleted T cells, or PBMCs supplied cDNA or gDNA.

Per the germline V gene, CDR1 is KGHDR and CDR2 is SFDVKD. The ends were cut back, 8 bases at V and 2 bases at J, with 14 bases in the middle. This CDR3 contains 15 residues. In the original workflow: Quantification of nucleated cells was approximated via reference gene primer amplification. Sequenced by immunoSEQ multiplex PCR; TCRdb stores in-frame clones only, minus some. V and J calls and clone size are given by that table; D and trimming were obtained from the DNA. The table shows about 120,000 clones, with over 80% occurring only once. Sequenced material: peripheral blood. J is TRBJ2-2 and V is TRBV24-1, with a possible D match to TRBD2 (5 bases). This clonotype was sampled from a woman aged 70-85 years with acute or convalescent COVID-19. The CDR3: CATTEAADNTGELFF. The CDR3 DNA reads as TGTGCCACCACAGAGGCAGCGGATAACACCGGGGAGCTGTTTTTT.